The TCR beta chain described here comes from a study of cytotoxic CD8 clonotypes in ibrutinib-treated CLL. Study-level information: Across samples, productive templates numbered 200,000 to 300,000 and productive rearrangements reached about 99,000 on average.

In germline, CDR1 is KGHSH, CDR2 LQKENI. This CDR3 region has 14 residues. The V end was cut by 1 base, the J end by 5 bases, with 11 bases between. Study results and caveats: Baseline clonality, above age-matched healthy donor levels, tracked circulating CD8+ T-cell counts.

This table comes from immunoSEQ multiplex PCR, and its TCRdb copy is limited to in-frame clones, with some not included. The sample shows fewer than 35,000 clones, approximately 71% of them seen only once. As concerns this clone: Its specificity is unknown.

The gene calls are TRBV18 and TRBJ1-1; no reliable D call. The clonotype was recovered from a human donor with chronic lymphocytic leukemia. The input for sequencing was PBMCs, taken after 24 months of ibrutinib treatment. CDR3 loop: CASSPRKQSTEAFF. The CDR3 DNA is TGTGCCAGCTCACCACGAAAACAATCTACTGAAGCTTTCTTT.